A selection of T cell receptor beta chains follows, all from one sample in a study of shared clonotypes between healthy human individuals. The table came from immunoSEQ multiplex PCR; TCRdb's copy has only in-frame clones and leaves some out. The sample carries about 510,000 clones, nearly 80% recorded once. Input material: PBMCs. These receptors originate from a woman in her thirties or forties in good health. Some clones in this sample may be carry-over from other donors' samples. CDR3s include the opening cysteine and the closing phenylalanine or tryptophan.

v_call: TRBV5-1
j_call: TRBJ2-5
cdr3_length: 17
cdr3_aa: CASSKGLAGGLQETQYF

v_call: TRBV19
j_call: TRBJ2-5
cdr3_length: 16
cdr3_aa: CASSLGGVAGEETQYF

v_call: TRBV5-1
j_call: TRBJ1-2
cdr3_length: 16
cdr3_aa: CASSWTSGGSNYGYTF

v_call: TRBV7-8
j_call: TRBJ2-3
cdr3_length: 14
cdr3_aa: CASSLTSTKDTQYF

v_call: TRBV5-1
j_call: TRBJ2-6
cdr3_length: 15
cdr3_aa: CASSLDSSGANVLTF

v_call: TRBV5-1
j_call: TRBJ2-5
cdr3_length: 16
cdr3_aa: CASSSGLAGVTETQYF

v_call: TRBV11-2
j_call: TRBJ2-4
cdr3_length: 14
cdr3_aa: CASSPLVGVNIQYF

v_call: TRBV19
j_call: TRBJ2-2
cdr3_length: 14
cdr3_aa: CASSIEQNTGELFF

v_call: TRBV7-9
j_call: TRBJ2-7
cdr3_length: 14
cdr3_aa: CASSPRGQNYEQYF

v_call: TRBV7-9
j_call: TRBJ1-1
cdr3_length: 18
cdr3_aa: CASSLIRRSRGVNTEAFF

v_call: TRBV18
j_call: TRBJ1-1
cdr3_length: 13
cdr3_aa: CASSHGLNTEAFF

v_call: TRBV21-1
j_call: TRBJ2-7
cdr3_length: 14
cdr3_aa: CASSLRSRSYEQYF

v_call: TRBV5-3
j_call: TRBJ1-1
cdr3_length: 15
cdr3_aa: CARSLGTSRGSEAFF

v_call: TRBV27
j_call: TRBJ2-1
cdr3_length: 15
cdr3_aa: CASSFARSPHNEQFF

v_call: TRBV5-4
j_call: TRBJ2-3
cdr3_length: 15
cdr3_aa: CASSPGTGGVDTQYF

v_call: TRBV6-1
j_call: TRBJ1-4
cdr3_length: 14
cdr3_aa: CASSEAPGGEKLFF

v_call: TRBV19
j_call: TRBJ1-2
cdr3_length: 13
cdr3_aa: CASSDQNSYGYTF

v_call: TRBV19
j_call: TRBJ2-7
cdr3_length: 14
cdr3_aa: CASSVRQGPYEQYF

v_call: TRBV5-1
j_call: TRBJ1-6
cdr3_length: 14
cdr3_aa: CASSLRQGDSPLHF

v_call: TRBV28
j_call: TRBJ1-1
cdr3_length: 15
cdr3_aa: CASSFRGWGSTEAFF

v_call: TRBV5-1
j_call: TRBJ1-4
cdr3_length: 15
cdr3_aa: CASSPTGALGEKLFF

v_call: TRBV6-6
j_call: TRBJ2-1
cdr3_length: 12
cdr3_aa: CASSYVGDEQFF

v_call: TRBV7-9
j_call: TRBJ1-6
cdr3_length: 14
cdr3_aa: CASSLGQGESPLHF

v_call: TRBV18
j_call: TRBJ1-5
cdr3_length: 18
cdr3_aa: CASSPPAGEGGLYQPQHF

v_call: TRBV7-2
j_call: TRBJ2-3
cdr3_length: 15
cdr3_aa: CASSLRGLAGDTQYF

v_call: TRBV7-9
j_call: TRBJ1-1
cdr3_length: 14
cdr3_aa: CASSQDREGTEAFF

v_call: TRBV5-5
j_call: TRBJ1-1
cdr3_length: 14
cdr3_aa: CASSLFQGQEVAFF

v_call: TRBV4-2
j_call: TRBJ2-2
cdr3_length: 18
cdr3_aa: CASSPTSGTSGSSGELFF

v_call: TRBV5-4
j_call: TRBJ2-7
cdr3_length: 13
cdr3_aa: CASSLEGSYEQYF

v_call: TRBV5-4
j_call: -
cdr3_length: 14
cdr3_aa: CASSLDRRSYEQYF

v_call: TRBV4-2
j_call: TRBJ2-2
cdr3_length: 16
cdr3_aa: CASSQVAESDTGELFF

v_call: TRBV5-1
j_call: TRBJ2-3
cdr3_length: 16
cdr3_aa: CASSLMIAGGTDTQYF

v_call: TRBV6-1
j_call: TRBJ2-2
cdr3_length: 16
cdr3_aa: CASSVQGVTAHGELFF

v_call: TRBV7-8
j_call: TRBJ2-7
cdr3_length: 12
cdr3_aa: CASSDGAYEQYF

v_call: TRBV4-3
j_call: TRBJ2-1
cdr3_length: 16
cdr3_aa: CASSQVLASSYNEQFF